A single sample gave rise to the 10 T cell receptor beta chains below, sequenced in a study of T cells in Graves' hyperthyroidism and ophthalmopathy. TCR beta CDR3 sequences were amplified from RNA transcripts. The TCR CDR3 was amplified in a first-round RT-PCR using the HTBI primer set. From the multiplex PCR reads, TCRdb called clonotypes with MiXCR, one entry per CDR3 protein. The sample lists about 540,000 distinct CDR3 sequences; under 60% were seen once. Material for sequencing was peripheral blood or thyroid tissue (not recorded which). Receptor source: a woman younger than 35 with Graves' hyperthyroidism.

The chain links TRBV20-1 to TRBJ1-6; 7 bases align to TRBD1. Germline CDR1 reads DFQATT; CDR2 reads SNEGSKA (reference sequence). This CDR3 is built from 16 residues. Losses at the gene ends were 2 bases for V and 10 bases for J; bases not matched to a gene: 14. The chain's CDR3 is CSARFWGQRRRSPLHF. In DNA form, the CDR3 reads TGCAGTGCTAGATTCTGGGGACAGAGGAGACGGTCACCCCTCCACTTT.

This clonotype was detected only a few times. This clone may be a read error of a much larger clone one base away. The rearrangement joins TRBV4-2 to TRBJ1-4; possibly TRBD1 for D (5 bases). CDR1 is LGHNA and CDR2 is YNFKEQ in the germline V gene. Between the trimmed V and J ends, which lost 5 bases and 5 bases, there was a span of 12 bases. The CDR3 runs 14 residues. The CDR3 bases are TGTGCCAGCAGCTCCCGGGACGGAAATGAAAAACTGTTTTTT. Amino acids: CASSSRDGNEKLFF.

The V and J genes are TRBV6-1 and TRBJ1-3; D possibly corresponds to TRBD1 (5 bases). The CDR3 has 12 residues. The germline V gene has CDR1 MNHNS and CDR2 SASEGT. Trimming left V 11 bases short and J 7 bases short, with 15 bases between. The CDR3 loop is CASRAELNTIYF. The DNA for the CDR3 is TGTGCCTCCAGGGCTGAGTTGAACACCATATATTTT.

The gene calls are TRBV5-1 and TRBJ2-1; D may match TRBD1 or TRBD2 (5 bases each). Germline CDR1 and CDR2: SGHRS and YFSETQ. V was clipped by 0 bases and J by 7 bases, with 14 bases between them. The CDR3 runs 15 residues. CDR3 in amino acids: CASSLGGSTLNEQFF. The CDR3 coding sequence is TGCGCCAGCAGCTTGGGGGGGAGTACCCTTAATGAGCAGTTCTTC.

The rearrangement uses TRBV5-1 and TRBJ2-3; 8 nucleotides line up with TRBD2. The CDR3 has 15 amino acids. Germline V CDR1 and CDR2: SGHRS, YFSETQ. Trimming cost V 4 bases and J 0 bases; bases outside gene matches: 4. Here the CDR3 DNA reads TGCGCCAGCAGCGGTATAGCGGGAAGCACAGATACGCAGTATTTT. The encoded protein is CASSGIAGSTDTQYF.

CDR3 DNA: TGCAGTGCTAGGGGGGATTCACCCCTCCACTTT. Protein product: CSARGDSPLHF. The V gene is TRBV20-1, the J gene TRBJ1-6; tentative D call: TRBD1 (5 bases). This CDR3 has 11 residues. The V and J ends lost 3 bases and 8 bases respectively, with 5 bases between them. CDR1 DFQATT and CDR2 SNEGSKA come from the germline V gene (reference sequence).

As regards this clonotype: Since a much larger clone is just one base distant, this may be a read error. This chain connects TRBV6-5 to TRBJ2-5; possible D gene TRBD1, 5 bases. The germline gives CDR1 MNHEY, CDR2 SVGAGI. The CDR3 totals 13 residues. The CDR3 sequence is CANSYNQGKTQYF. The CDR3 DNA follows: TGTGCCAACAGTTACAACCAGGGAAAGACCCAGTACTTC.

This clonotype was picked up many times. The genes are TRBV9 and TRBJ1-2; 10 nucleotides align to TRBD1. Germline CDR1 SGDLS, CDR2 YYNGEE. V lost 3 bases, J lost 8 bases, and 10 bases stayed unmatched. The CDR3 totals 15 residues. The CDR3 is CASSDAYDRGRGYTF. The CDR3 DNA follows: TGTGCCAGCAGCGACGCTTACGACAGGGGGCGAGGCTACACCTTC.

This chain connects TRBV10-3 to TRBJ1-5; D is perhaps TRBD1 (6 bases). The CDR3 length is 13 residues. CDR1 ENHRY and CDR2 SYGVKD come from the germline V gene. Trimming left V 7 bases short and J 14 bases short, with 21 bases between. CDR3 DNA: TGTGCCATCACTCCGGGGGCGGTCGGGAATGAGCATTTT. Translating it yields CAITPGAVGNEHF.

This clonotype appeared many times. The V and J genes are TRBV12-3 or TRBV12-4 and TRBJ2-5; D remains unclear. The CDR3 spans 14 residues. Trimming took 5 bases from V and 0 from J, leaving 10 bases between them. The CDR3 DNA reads TGTGCCAGCAGTCGGGTTATCAACCAAGAGACCCAGTACTTC. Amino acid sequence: CASSRVINQETQYF.